There are a few counts of the clone carrying this T cell receptor (beta chain). Antigen specificity is unknown. These data are taken from a study of human T cells and chemical hapten exposure. Notes on the study in general: With DPC sensitization, TCRs exceeding 1 in 1000 frequency showed no change.

The library attached unique molecular identifiers to individual cDNA molecules. TCRdb called the RACE reads again in MiXCR, with one record for every CDR3 protein. The repertoire holds more than 100,000 distinct CDR3 sequences, approximately 12% seen once, with about 3% in the top ten. CDR3 size: 16 residues. Germline-derived CDR1 and CDR2 are KGHSH and LQKENI. Trimming took 3 bases from V and 0 from J, leaving 14 bases between them. The time point denotes: pre-sensitization, week 0. Treatment given: therapeutic diphenylcyclopropenone sensitization with weekly scalp DPC. This sequence joins TRBV18 and TRBJ2-5; a possible D gene is TRBD1 (6 bases). This sequence originates from a woman aged 18 to 35 with alopecia areata. Some clones in this sample may be carry-over from other donors' samples. This specimen was whole blood, taken in connection with sensitization to the hapten diphenylcyclopropenone (DPC). The DNA for the CDR3 is TGTGCCAGCTCACCTCGACTGACAGGAGACCAAGAGACCCAGTACTTC. Translation gives CASSPRLTGDQETQYF.